This T cell receptor (beta chain) was sequenced in a study of low-dose radiotherapy and immunotherapy resistance in tumors. Overall study: Cohort 1 received 0.5 Gy per fraction every 2 weeks, totaling 6.5 Gy. Cohort 2 received 1 Gy per fraction every two weeks, totaling 13 Gy over 26 weeks. Patients received 300 mg of oral aspirin each day across four cycles, commencing on cycle 1 day 1.

The germline gives CDR1 MDHEN, CDR2 SYDVKM. This CDR3 is 17 amino acids long. V lost 5 bases to trimming and J lost 2 bases; unmatched junction nucleotides: 11. TRAV- and TRBV-specific primers were used for first-strand cDNA, which covered alpha and beta chains. With a V-primer adapter and a constant-region primer, TCRs were amplified for roughly 18 PCR cycles. In vitro transcription amplified isolated mRNA. TCRdb passed the reads through MiXCR, listing each CDR3 protein once. In the table there are roughly 100,000 distinct CDR3 sequences, roughly 20% of which are singletons. This clonotype was seen ten or more times. The sample's time point: after trial treatment. The treatment: LDRT plus nivolumab, ipilimumab, low-dose cyclophosphamide and aspirin (RACIN trial).

The input for sequencing was PBMCs, taken after low-dose radiotherapy plus immunotherapy. The TCR originated in a female donor with ovarian cancer. V is TRBV28 and J is TRBJ2-2; TRBD1 agrees at 7 bases. The CDR3 loop is CASSRTSGQANTGELFF. The CDR3 DNA sequence: TGTGCCAGCAGTCGCACCAGTGGACAGGCCAACACCGGGGAGCTGTTTTTT.